This TCR beta chain was captured in a study of cytomegalovirus exposure and HLA in healthy donors. A word on this clone: Its antigen is undetermined.

Primers included in the PCR were 60 Vbeta and 13 Jbeta primers. Profiled with immunoSEQ multiplex PCR; TCRdb holds only in-frame clones, not every one. The sample lists 130,000 or so clones, 80% seen once, with 2.1% in the top ten. From germline, CDR1 is PRHDT and CDR2 FYEKMQ (reference sequence). V lost 5 bases, J lost 5 bases, and 9 bases lay in between. The CDR3 spans 12 residues. Study-wide findings and caveats: Later, an analysis showed that TCR beta chains associated with HLA were more clonally expanded than others that were equally common.

Sequencing was done on a sample of PBMCs. The receptor comes from a man aged 25-45 years in good health and CMV-seronegative. This sequence joins TRBV13 and TRBJ2-5; D remains ambiguous. The CDR3 spells CASSLQWETQYF. As DNA, the CDR3 is TGTGCCAGCAGCCTACAGTGGGAGACCCAGTACTTC. The full variable domain, with the rest looked up from reference TRBV13 and TRBJ2-5, is AAGVIQSPRHLIKEKRETATLKCYPIPRHDTVYWYQQGPGQDPQFLISFYEKMQSDKGSIPDRFSAQQFSDYHSELNMSSLELGDSALYFCASSLQWETQYFGPGTRLLVL.